The 22 T cell receptor beta chains below were found in one sample sequenced in a study of blood T cell repertoires in COVID-19. Assay used: immunoSEQ multiplex PCR; TCRdb lists only in-frame clones, some missing. The sample gives 85,000 to 110,000 clones, roughly 87% of which show up once; about 6.3% is in the top ten. The sequenced sample was peripheral blood. The receptors derive from a human donor in a cohort sampled during active COVID-19.

This clone was detected only a few times. The chain carries TRBV9 and TRBJ2-2; 9 positions agree with TRBD1. Germline loops: CDR1 SGDLS, CDR2 YYNGEE. The CDR3 length is 14 residues. Trimming at V came to 3 bases and at J to 6 bases, leaving 3 bases not matched to a gene. The CDR3, as DNA: TGTGCCAGCAGCGCTGGGACAGGGTCCGGGGAGCTGTTTTTT. This sequence encodes CASSAGTGSGELFF.

CDR3 loop: CASSDLAVTGELFF. The CDR3, as DNA: TGTGCCAGCAGTGATTTGGCCGTCACCGGGGAGCTGTTTTTT. The V gene is TRBV2, the J gene TRBJ2-2; D call uncertain. The CDR3 has 14 residues. V was trimmed by 3 bases and J by 4 bases, leaving 9 bases between them. CDR1 is SNHLY and CDR2 is FYNNEI in the germline V gene.

CDR3 sequence reads: CASSFWASTDTQYF. The CDR3 nucleotides are TGTGCCAGCAGCTTTTGGGCCAGCACAGATACGCAGTATTTT. The rearrangement uses TRBV7-9 and TRBJ2-3; D unresolved. The V gene's germline CDR1 is SEHNR and CDR2 FQNEAQ (reference sequence). There are 14 residues in the CDR3. Trimming removed 3 bases at V and 0 bases at J, with 7 bases between. Full variable domain (missing parts from reference TRBV7-9 and TRBJ2-3): DTGVSQNPRHKITKRGQNVTFRCDPISEHNRLYWYRQTLGQGPEFLTYFQNEAQLEKSRLLSDRFSAERPKGSFSTLEIQRTEQGDSAMYLCASSFWASTDTQYFGPGTRLTVL.

This chain connects TRBV27 to TRBJ2-7; D perhaps matches TRBD2 (6 bases). V lost 2 bases and J lost 11, with 16 bases in between. CDR3 length equals 13 residues. Germline V gives CDR1 MNHEY, CDR2 SMNVEV (reference sequence). CDR3 DNA sequence: TGTGCCAGCAGTTTAACCCTAGCGAAAACGGAGTACTTC. Protein: CASSLTLAKTEYF.

The chain recombines TRBV28 with TRBJ1-4; D unresolved. Trimming removed 2 bases at V and 7 bases at J, with 14 bases between. The CDR3 is 15 amino acids. Germline V CDR1 and CDR2: MDHEN, SYDVKM. For the CDR3, the DNA is TGTGCCAGCAGTTTAAGTCGGTCACGGGGTGAAAAACTGTTTTTT. This sequence encodes CASSLSRSRGEKLFF.

This chain joins TRBV27 and TRBJ1-1; possible D gene TRBD1, 6 bases. The germline V gene has CDR1 MNHEY and CDR2 SMNVEV (reference sequence). Trimming stripped 5 bases from V and 1 base from J, with 17 bases between. This CDR3 has 16 residues. The DNA for the CDR3 is TGTGCCAGCAGTCCGCTACCGGGACAACCGAACACTGAAGCTTTCTTT. Its protein product is CASSPLPGQPNTEAFF.

The rearrangement uses TRBV5-1 and TRBJ2-1, with D perhaps TRBD1 (6 bases). V lost 0 bases, J lost 9 bases, and 22 bases lay in between. In germline, CDR1 is SGHRS, CDR2 YFSETQ. The CDR3 runs to 17 residues. CDR3 sequence: CASSLASTIQGTAEQFF. The CDR3 bases are TGCGCCAGCAGCTTGGCCTCCACAATACAGGGAACGGCTGAGCAGTTCTTC.

The J gene is TRBJ2-1, the V gene TRBV27; TRBD2 aligns across 9 bases. V was clipped by 6 bases and J by 6 bases; unmatched bases: 9. This CDR3 has 15 residues. Germline-derived CDR1 and CDR2 are MNHEY and SMNVEV (reference sequence). CDR3 sequence (DNA): TGTGCCAGCAGGCTAGCGGGAAATCCGAGCAATGAGCAGTTCTTC. It translates to CASRLAGNPSNEQFF.

In DNA, the CDR3 is TGTGCCAGCAAACTGATTAGGGGGCCGTACGAGCAGTACTTC. Translated: CASKLIRGPYEQYF. V is TRBV28 and J is TRBJ2-7; 7 nucleotides match TRBD1. The CDR3 is 14 residues long. The V gene end was trimmed by 7 bases and the J gene end by 4 bases; junction bases not matched to a gene: 10. Germline V gives CDR1 MDHEN, CDR2 SYDVKM. The whole variable domain, remainder taken from reference TRBV28 and TRBJ2-7, is DVKVTQSSRYLVKRTGEKVFLECVQDMDHENMFWYRQDPGLGLRLIYFSYDVKMKEKGDIPEGYSVSREKKERFSLILESASTNQTSMYLCASKLIRGPYEQYFGPGTRLTVT.

The V call is TRBV19, the J call TRBJ2-7, with 9 bases fitting TRBD2. CDR1 LNHDA and CDR2 SQIVND come from the germline V gene (reference sequence). The CDR3 runs 15 residues. The J segment lost 1 base and the V segment lost 3 bases, leaving 4 bases of the junction unmatched. CDR3 sequence (DNA): TGTGCCAGTAGTATCACTAGCGGGCCTTCCTACGAGCAGTACTTC. This gives the protein CASSITSGPSYEQYF.

The rearrangement joins TRBV14 to TRBJ2-1, with TRBD2 matching 11 bases. The germline gives CDR1 SGHDN, CDR2 FVKESK. This CDR3 has 17 amino acids. The junction had 13 bases not matched to a gene; V was cut back by 2 bases and J by 10 bases. CDR3 DNA: TGTGCCAGCAGCCAAACCGTTAATAGCGGGGGGGCGGGAGAGCAGTTCTTC. Protein sequence: CASSQTVNSGGAGEQFF.

The chain joins TRBV19 to TRBJ2-6; 7 bases line up with TRBD1. The CDR3 is made up of 19 amino acids. Germline V gene sequence: CDR1 LNHDA, CDR2 SQIVND (reference sequence). The J segment lost 0 bases and the V segment lost 2 bases, leaving 10 bases of the junction unmatched. The CDR3 reads CASSIPVGDSFSGANVLTF. The CDR3 region has the DNA TGTGCCAGTAGTATACCGGTTGGGGACAGTTTCTCTGGGGCCAACGTCCTGACTTTC.

This rearrangement joins TRBV6-5 to TRBJ1-1; a possible D gene is TRBD1 (5 bases). The CDR3 spans 12 residues. Trimming stripped 7 bases from V and 4 bases from J, with 10 bases between. Germline V lookup: CDR1 MNHEY, CDR2 SVGAGI. The CDR3 spells CASITQGTEAFF. CDR3 in DNA: TGTGCCAGCATTACTCAGGGCACTGAAGCTTTCTTT.

V is TRBV7-2 and J is TRBJ1-5; D is perhaps TRBD1 (5 bases). V was shortened by 2 bases and J by 2 bases, with 7 bases between the two germline ends. Germline V CDR1 and CDR2: SGHTA, FQGNSA. The CDR3 loop spans 14 amino acids. CDR3 loop: CASSLLGGNQPQHF. CDR3 coding DNA: TGTGCCAGCAGCTTACTAGGGGGCAATCAGCCCCAGCATTTT.

The chain carries TRBV5-1 and TRBJ1-1, with 9 bases that match TRBD1. The CDR3 runs to 15 residues. Per the germline V gene, CDR1 is SGHRS and CDR2 is YFSETQ. V lost 5 bases, J lost 4 bases, and 9 bases stayed unmatched. Here the CDR3 DNA reads TGCGCCAGCAGTTATTCTCCGGGACAGGGCACTGAAGCTTTCTTT. It specifies CASSYSPGQGTEAFF.

The chain employs TRBV12-3 or TRBV12-4 and TRBJ2-5; the D gene is possibly TRBD2 (6 bases). CDR3 length: 13 amino acids. V lost 5 bases to trimming and J lost 2 bases, with 9 bases between them. For the CDR3, the DNA is TGTGCCAGCAGTCTTAGCGGACAAGAGACCCAGTACTTC. It codes for CASSLSGQETQYF.

The rearrangement uses TRBV5-1 and TRBJ2-3; 9 bases are a match to TRBD2. Germline-derived CDR1 and CDR2 are SGHRS and YFSETQ. The CDR3 extends over 20 amino acids. The J segment lost 4 bases and the V segment lost 0 bases, leaving 18 bases of the junction unmatched. The CDR3 DNA sequence: TGCGCCAGCAGCTTGGATCTCTTTGGCGGGAGGGCCGGAGGGGCAGATACGCAGTATTTT. The encoded protein is CASSLDLFGGRAGGADTQYF.

This clone was counted between two and nine times. The chain combines TRBV18 with TRBJ1-2; D remains ambiguous. The V end was cut by 6 bases, the J end by 7 bases, with 12 bases between. CDR1 is KGHSH and CDR2 is LQKENI in the germline V gene. This CDR3 is 12 amino acids long. The CDR3 spells CASSTGESGYTF. In nucleotides, the CDR3 is TGTGCCAGCTCGACCGGGGAAAGTGGCTACACCTTC.

This chain connects TRBV5-6 to TRBJ1-6; D ambiguous. CDR1 is SGHDT and CDR2 is YYEEEE in the germline V gene. V shed 4 bases and J shed 5 bases, with 16 bases lying between them. This CDR3 has 16 residues. Here the CDR3 DNA reads TGTGCCAGCAGCCTGTACGGGGTTGAGCATAATTCACCCCTCCACTTT. The encoded protein is CASSLYGVEHNSPLHF.

J is TRBJ2-5 and V is TRBV11-3, with a tentative D call TRBD2 (6 bases). This CDR3 is built from 17 residues. Germline V gene sequence: CDR1 SGHNT, CDR2 YENEEA. The ends were cut back, 1 base at V and 2 bases at J, with 17 bases in the middle. CDR3 sequence (DNA): TGTGCCAGCAGCTTAGGCCCCCGTCAAGGAGGGCAAGAGACCCAGTACTTC. Amino acids: CASSLGPRQGGQETQYF.

The chain has TRBV11-2 and TRBJ1-1; D unresolved. The germline V gene encodes CDR1 SGHAT and CDR2 FQNNGV. Trimming took off 2 bases at V and 6 bases at J, with 7 bases between the two ends. The CDR3 runs 12 residues. Here the CDR3 DNA reads TGTGCCAGCAGCTTAAATGGAGCTGAAGCTTTCTTT. It is translated as CASSLNGAEAFF.

This chain connects TRBV19 to TRBJ2-7; TRBD2 matches 11 bases. The germline V gene encodes CDR1 LNHDA and CDR2 SQIVND (reference sequence). The CDR3 is 15 amino acids. V lost 6 bases to trimming and J lost 1 base; unmatched junction nucleotides: 5. The CDR3 reads CASSKLAGDSYEQYF. The DNA of the CDR3 is TGTGCCAGTAGCAAACTAGCGGGGGATTCCTACGAGCAGTACTTC.